What follows are 13 T cell receptor beta chains derived from one specimen sequenced in a study of blood T cell repertoires in COVID-19. Some clones are missing from TCRdb's copy, which holds only in-frame ones; the method was immunoSEQ multiplex PCR. Of about 350,000 clones listed, almost 90% are singletons. The sample was PBMCs or T cells enriched from blood (not recorded which). The receptors were gathered from a woman in her thirties who had been exposed to COVID-19.

CDR3 sequence reads: CASSQDRGGRSGAFF. Here the CDR3 DNA reads TGTGCCAGCAGCCAAGATAGGGGGGGCAGGTCGGGAGCTTTCTTT. This chain joins TRBV14 and TRBJ1-1; D perhaps matches TRBD1 (6 bases). Trimming shortened V by 0 bases and J by 10 bases, and 18 bases separated the two germline ends. The CDR3 extends over 15 amino acids. Germline CDR1 reads SGHDN; CDR2 reads FVKESK.

V gene TRBV18 combines with J gene TRBJ1-1; D gene unclear. Germline-derived CDR1 and CDR2 are KGHSH and LQKENI. Trimming left V 3 bases short and J 1 base short, with 12 bases between. The CDR3 has 15 amino acids. The CDR3 sequence: CASSPRPNTNTEAFF. The CDR3 DNA reads TGTGCCAGCTCACCGAGGCCGAACACGAACACTGAAGCTTTCTTT.

V usage is TRBV5-8 and J usage is TRBJ2-2; the D gene is possibly TRBD1 (6 bases). V gave up 4 bases and J gave up 3 bases, with 13 bases separating them. CDR3 size: 15 residues. From germline, CDR1 is SGHTS and CDR2 YDEGEE. The CDR3 DNA reads as TGTGCCAGCAGCAAAGGACAGAGAGACACCGGGGAGCTGTTTTTT. Translating gives CASSKGQRDTGELFF.

The J gene is TRBJ2-1, the V gene TRBV24-1; 13 bases line up with TRBD2. CDR3 length: 16 amino acids. V trimming: 5 bases; J trimming: 10 bases; junction bases outside the gene matches: 10. In germline, CDR1 is KGHDR, CDR2 SFDVKD. CDR3: CATSVRGLAGSGEQFF. The CDR3 nucleotides read TGTGCCACCAGTGTGAGGGGACTAGCGGGGTCGGGCGAGCAGTTCTTC.

The chain combines TRBV30 with TRBJ2-2, with D unclear. V was trimmed by 5 bases and J by 5 bases, leaving 6 bases between them. The CDR3 is 11 amino acids. Germline lookup yields CDR1 GTSNPN and CDR2 SVGIG (reference sequence). CDR3: CAWDGTGELFF. CDR3 DNA: TGTGCCTGGGACGGGACCGGGGAGCTGTTTTTT. The full variable domain, rest sourced from reference TRBV30 and TRBJ2-2, is SQTIHQWPATLVQPVGSPLSLECTVEGTSNPNLYWYRQAAGRGLQLLFYSVGIGQISSEVPQNLSASRPQDRQFILSSKKLLLSDSGFYLCAWDGTGELFFGEGSRLTVL.

This chain connects TRBV27 to TRBJ2-2; 7 nucleotides align to TRBD1. The CDR3 totals 18 residues. V was pared by 3 bases and J by 4 bases, with 14 bases of the junction left unmatched. CDR1 is MNHEY and CDR2 is SMNVEV in the germline V gene (reference sequence). CDR3 loop: CASSFYSTWTGPTGELFF. In DNA form, the CDR3 reads TGTGCCAGCAGTTTTTACTCCACCTGGACAGGACCCACCGGGGAGCTGTTTTTT.

The chain has TRBV23-1 and TRBJ1-1; D remains unclear. TRBV23-1 is treated as an ORF (open reading frame) with a function not yet certain. V gave up 0 bases and J gave up 5 bases, with 13 bases separating them. The CDR3 is made up of 15 amino acids. DNA of the CDR3: TGCGCCAGCAGTCAATCGGCGGATTCGAGGACTGAAGCTTTCTTT. As protein: CASSQSADSRTEAFF.

The rearrangement uses TRBV18 and TRBJ2-7, with 8 bases fitting TRBD1. CDR3 length equals 15 residues. Unmatched junction bases numbered 10, after V lost 3 bases and J lost 6 bases. CDR1 KGHSH and CDR2 LQKENI come from the germline V gene. CDR3 nucleotide sequence: TGTGCCAGCTCACCGTTAGGACAGGGTCGGAGCGAGCAGTACTTC. Its protein is CASSPLGQGRSEQYF. Full variable domain (remainder filled in from reference TRBV18 and TRBJ2-7): NAGVMQNPRHLVRRRGQEARLRCSPMKGHSHVYWYRQLPEEGLKFMVYLQKENIIDESGMPKERFSAEFPKEGPSILRIQQVVRGDSAAYFCASSPLGQGRSEQYFGPGTRLTVT.

This chain connects TRBV3-1 (or the pseudogene TRBV3-2) to TRBJ2-3; 15 bases map to TRBD2. Trimming removed 2 bases from V and 2 bases from J; junction bases left unmatched: 2. From germline, CDR1 is LGHDT and CDR2 YNNKEL (reference sequence). This CDR3 has 17 residues. Written as DNA, the CDR3 is TGTGCCAGCAGCCAAAGGACTAGCGGGAGGGCCACAGATACGCAGTATTTT. It encodes CASSQRTSGRATDTQYF.

The rearrangement links TRBV6-1 to TRBJ2-6, with 8 positions matching TRBD1. The CDR3 covers 17 residues. Germline V gene sequence: CDR1 MNHNS, CDR2 SASEGT. V was pared by 4 bases and J by 0 bases, with 5 bases of the junction left unmatched. The CDR3 spells CASSGRDRHSGANVLTF. The CDR3 nucleotides are TGTGCCAGCAGTGGACGGGACAGGCACTCTGGGGCCAACGTCCTGACTTTC.

The chain joins TRBV9 to TRBJ2-3, with D possibly TRBD2 on 5 matching bases. The CDR3 contains 14 residues. Germline V gives CDR1 SGDLS, CDR2 YYNGEE. V lost 4 bases and J lost 2, with 11 bases in between. Here the CDR3 DNA reads TGTGCCAGCAGCTCCTCGGACTCCACAGATACGCAGTATTTT. Translating gives CASSSSDSTDTQYF.

The chain recombines TRBV20-1 with TRBJ1-1; no firm D call. The CDR3 sequence is 11 residues long. Germline-derived CDR1 and CDR2 are DFQATT and SNEGSKA (reference sequence). Here the CDR3 reads CSVPGNTEAFF. CDR3 DNA sequence: TGCAGCGTACCCGGGAACACTGAAGCTTTCTTT.

The chain uses TRBV20-1 and TRBJ1-1; 7 nucleotides align to TRBD1. Germline CDR1 reads DFQATT; CDR2 reads SNEGSKA (reference sequence). The CDR3 length is 15 residues. Trimming at V came to 3 bases and at J to 1 base, leaving 8 bases not matched to a gene. CDR3 in DNA: TGCAGTGCTAGTTTGAGACAGGGTTCGAACACTGAAGCTTTCTTT. Its translation: CSASLRQGSNTEAFF.